The text below deals with one TCR beta chain. Its antigen is as yet unknown. Sequenced by immunoSEQ multiplex PCR; TCRdb stores in-frame clones only, minus some. The repertoire includes 68,000 or so clones, about four fifths of them detected once, and approximately 12% sits in the top ten. These data are taken from a study of a mutant IDH1 vaccine in newly diagnosed glioma. Indicated time point: week 35, safety follow-up. Topical imiquimod accompanied each vaccine dose, which consisted of 300 ug of mutant IDH1 20-mer peptide. Germline loops: CDR1 SGHDT, CDR2 YYEEEE. The CDR3 runs to 15 residues. V dropped 4 bases and J dropped 5; count of bases not matched to a gene: 11.

The chain combines TRBV5-6 with TRBJ1-2; 7 positions agree with TRBD1. The TCR was taken from a man between 18 and 29 years old with glioma. Specimen: PBMCs, collected from a glioma patient whose treatment included an IDH1 peptide vaccine. This CDR3 reads CASSGRGQEWYGYTF. CDR3 bases: TGTGCCAGCAGCGGAAGAGGACAGGAATGGTATGGCTACACCTTC. The variable domain in full, completed from reference TRBV5-6 and TRBJ1-2, reads DAGVTQSPTHLIKTRGQQVTLRCSPKSGHDTVSWYQQALGQGPQFIFQYYEEEERQRGNFPDRFSGHQFPNYSSELNVNALLLGDSALYLCASSGRGQEWYGYTFGSGTRLTVV.